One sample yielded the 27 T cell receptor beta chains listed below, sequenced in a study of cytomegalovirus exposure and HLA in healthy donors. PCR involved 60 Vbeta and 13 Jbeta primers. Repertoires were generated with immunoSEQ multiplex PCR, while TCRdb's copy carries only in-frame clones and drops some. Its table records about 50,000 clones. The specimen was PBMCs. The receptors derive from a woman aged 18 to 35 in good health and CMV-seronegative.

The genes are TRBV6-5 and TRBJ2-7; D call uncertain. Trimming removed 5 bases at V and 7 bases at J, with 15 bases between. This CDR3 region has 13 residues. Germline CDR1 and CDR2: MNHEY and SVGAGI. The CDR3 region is CASSTSETGEQYF. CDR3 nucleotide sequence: TGTGCCAGCAGTACATCCGAGACGGGTGAGCAGTACTTC.

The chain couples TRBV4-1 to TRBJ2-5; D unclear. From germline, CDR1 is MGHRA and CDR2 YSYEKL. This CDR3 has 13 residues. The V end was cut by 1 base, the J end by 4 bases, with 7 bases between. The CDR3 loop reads CASSQVMRETQYF. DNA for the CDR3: TGCGCCAGCAGCCAAGTAATGAGAGAGACCCAGTACTTC.

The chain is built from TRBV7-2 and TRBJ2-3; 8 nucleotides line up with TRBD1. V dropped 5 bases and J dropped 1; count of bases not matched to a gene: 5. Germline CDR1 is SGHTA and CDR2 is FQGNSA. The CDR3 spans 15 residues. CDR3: CASSGQGLGTDTQYF. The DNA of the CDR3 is TGTGCCAGCAGCGGACAGGGTCTAGGCACAGATACGCAGTATTTT.

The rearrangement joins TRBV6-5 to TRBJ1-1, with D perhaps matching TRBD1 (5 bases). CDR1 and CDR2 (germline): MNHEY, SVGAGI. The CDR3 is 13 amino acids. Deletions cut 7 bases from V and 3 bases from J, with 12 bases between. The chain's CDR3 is CASTISGYTEAFF. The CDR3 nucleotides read TGTGCCAGCACCATCTCAGGGTACACTGAAGCTTTCTTT.

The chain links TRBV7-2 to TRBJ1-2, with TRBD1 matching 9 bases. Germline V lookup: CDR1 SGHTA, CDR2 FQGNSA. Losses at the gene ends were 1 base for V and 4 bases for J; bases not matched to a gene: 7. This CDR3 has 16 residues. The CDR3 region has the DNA TGTGCCAGCAGCTTAGTAGGGACAGGGCTCCGCTATGGCTACACCTTC. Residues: CASSLVGTGLRYGYTF.

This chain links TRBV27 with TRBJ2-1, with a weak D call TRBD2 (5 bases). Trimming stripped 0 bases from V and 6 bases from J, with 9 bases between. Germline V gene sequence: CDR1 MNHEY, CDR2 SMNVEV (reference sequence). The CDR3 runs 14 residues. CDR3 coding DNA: TGTGCCAGCAGTTTATCTACTAGGTCCAATGAGCAGTTCTTC. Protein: CASSLSTRSNEQFF.

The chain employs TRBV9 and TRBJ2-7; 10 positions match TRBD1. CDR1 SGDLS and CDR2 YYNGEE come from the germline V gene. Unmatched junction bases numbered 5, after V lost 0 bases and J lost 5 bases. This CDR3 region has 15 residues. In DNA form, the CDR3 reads TGTGCCAGCAGCGTAGGAGGGGACAGGGGCAACGAGCAGTACTTC. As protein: CASSVGGDRGNEQYF.

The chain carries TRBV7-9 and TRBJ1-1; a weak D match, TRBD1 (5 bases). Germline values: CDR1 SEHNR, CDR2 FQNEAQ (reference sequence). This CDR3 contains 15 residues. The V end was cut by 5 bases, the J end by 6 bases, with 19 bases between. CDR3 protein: CASSQSDGGIAEAFF. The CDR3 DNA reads TGTGCCAGCAGCCAAAGTGACGGGGGAATCGCTGAAGCTTTCTTT.

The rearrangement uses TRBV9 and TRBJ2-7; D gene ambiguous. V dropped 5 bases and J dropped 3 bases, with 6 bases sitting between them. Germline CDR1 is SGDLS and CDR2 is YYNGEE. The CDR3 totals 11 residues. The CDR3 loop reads CASRAYYEQYF. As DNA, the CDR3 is TGTGCCAGCAGAGCCTACTACGAGCAGTACTTC.

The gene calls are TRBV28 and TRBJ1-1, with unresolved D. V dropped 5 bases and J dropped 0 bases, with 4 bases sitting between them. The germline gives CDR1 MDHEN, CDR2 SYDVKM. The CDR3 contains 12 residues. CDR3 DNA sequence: TGTGCCAGCAGTCCAATGAACACTGAAGCTTTCTTT. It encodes CASSPMNTEAFF.

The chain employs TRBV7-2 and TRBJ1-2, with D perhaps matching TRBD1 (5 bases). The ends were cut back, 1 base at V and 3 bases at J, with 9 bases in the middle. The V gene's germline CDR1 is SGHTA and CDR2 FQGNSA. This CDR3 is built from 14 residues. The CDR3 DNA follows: TGTGCCAGCAGCTTAGTTGACAGCGACTATGGCTACACCTTC. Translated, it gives CASSLVDSDYGYTF. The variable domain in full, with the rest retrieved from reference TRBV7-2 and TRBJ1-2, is GAGVSQSPSNKVTEKGKDVELRCDPISGHTALYWYRQSLGQGLEFLIYFQGNSAPDKSGLPSDRFSAERTGGSVSTLTIQRTQQEDSAVYLCASSLVDSDYGYTFGSGTRLTVV.

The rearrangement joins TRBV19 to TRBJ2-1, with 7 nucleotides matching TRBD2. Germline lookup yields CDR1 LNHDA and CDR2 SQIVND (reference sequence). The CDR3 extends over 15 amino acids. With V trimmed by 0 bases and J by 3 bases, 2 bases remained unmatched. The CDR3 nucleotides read TGTGCCAGTAGTATAGACAGCGGGGACTACAATGAGCAGTTCTTC. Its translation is CASSIDSGDYNEQFF. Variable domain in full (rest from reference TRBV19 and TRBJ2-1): DGGITQSPKYLFRKEGQNVTLSCEQNLNHDAMYWYRQDPGQGLRLIYYSQIVNDFQKGDIAEGYSVSREKKESFPLTVTSAQKNPTAFYLCASSIDSGDYNEQFFGPGTRLTVL.

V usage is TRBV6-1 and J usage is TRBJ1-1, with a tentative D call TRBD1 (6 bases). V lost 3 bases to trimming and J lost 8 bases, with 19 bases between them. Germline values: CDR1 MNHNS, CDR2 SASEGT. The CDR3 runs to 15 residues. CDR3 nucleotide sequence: TGTGCCAGCAGTGAGGTCTCGACAGGTCTCGGCGAAGCTTTCTTT. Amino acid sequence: CASSEVSTGLGEAFF.

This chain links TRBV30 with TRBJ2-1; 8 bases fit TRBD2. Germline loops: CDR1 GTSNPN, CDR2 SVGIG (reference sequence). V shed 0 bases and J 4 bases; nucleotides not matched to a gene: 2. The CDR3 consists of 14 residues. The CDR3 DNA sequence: TGTGCCTGGAGTGTAGCTAGCGGGTACAATGAGCAGTTCTTC. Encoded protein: CAWSVASGYNEQFF.

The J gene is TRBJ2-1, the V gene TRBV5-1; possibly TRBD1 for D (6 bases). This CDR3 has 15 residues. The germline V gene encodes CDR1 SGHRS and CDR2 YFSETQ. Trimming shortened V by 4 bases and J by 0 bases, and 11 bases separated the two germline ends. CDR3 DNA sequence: TGCGCCAGCAGCGGTGGACAGAGCTCCTACAATGAGCAGTTCTTC. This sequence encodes CASSGGQSSYNEQFF.

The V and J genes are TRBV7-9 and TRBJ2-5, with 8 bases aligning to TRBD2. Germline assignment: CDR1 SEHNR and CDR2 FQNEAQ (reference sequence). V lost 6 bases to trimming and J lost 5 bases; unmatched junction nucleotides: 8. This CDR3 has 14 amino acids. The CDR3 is CASSQIAGRETQYF. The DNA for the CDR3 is TGTGCCAGCAGTCAAATAGCGGGGCGCGAGACCCAGTACTTC.

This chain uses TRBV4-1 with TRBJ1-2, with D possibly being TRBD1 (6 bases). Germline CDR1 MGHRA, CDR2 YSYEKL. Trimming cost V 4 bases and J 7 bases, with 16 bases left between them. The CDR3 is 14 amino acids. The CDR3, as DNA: TGCGCCAGCAGCCGGGAAACAGGGTGGGCTGGCTACACCTTC. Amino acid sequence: CASSRETGWAGYTF.

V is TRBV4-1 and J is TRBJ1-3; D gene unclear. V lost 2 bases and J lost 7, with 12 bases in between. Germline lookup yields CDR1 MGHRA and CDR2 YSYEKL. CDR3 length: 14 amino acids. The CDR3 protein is CASSQWRRSNTIYF. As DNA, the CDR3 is TGCGCCAGCAGCCAATGGCGGAGGTCCAACACCATATATTTT.

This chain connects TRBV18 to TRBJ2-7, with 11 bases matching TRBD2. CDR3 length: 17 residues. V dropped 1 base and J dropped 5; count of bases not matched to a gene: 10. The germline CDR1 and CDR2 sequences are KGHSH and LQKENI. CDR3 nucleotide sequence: TGTGCCAGCTCACCACTAATAGCGGGAGGGCAGGCGGACGAGCAGTACTTC. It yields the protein CASSPLIAGGQADEQYF.

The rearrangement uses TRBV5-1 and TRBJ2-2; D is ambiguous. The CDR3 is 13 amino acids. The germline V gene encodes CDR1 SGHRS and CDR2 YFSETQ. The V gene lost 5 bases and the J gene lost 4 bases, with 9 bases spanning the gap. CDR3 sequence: CASRVVSTGELFF. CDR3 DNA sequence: TGCGCCAGCAGGGTCGTTAGCACCGGGGAGCTGTTTTTT.

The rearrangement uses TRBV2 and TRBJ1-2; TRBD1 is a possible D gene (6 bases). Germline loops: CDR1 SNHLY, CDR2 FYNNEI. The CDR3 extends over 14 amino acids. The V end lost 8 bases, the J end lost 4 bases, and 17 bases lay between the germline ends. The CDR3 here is CASVRTAEAYGYTF. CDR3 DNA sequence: TGTGCCAGCGTAAGGACAGCCGAGGCCTATGGCTACACCTTC.

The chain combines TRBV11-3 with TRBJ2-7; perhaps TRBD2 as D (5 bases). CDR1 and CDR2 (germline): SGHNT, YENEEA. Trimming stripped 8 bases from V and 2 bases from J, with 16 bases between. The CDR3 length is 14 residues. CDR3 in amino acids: CASGRRGSAYEQYF. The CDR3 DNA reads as TGTGCCAGCGGGAGACGTGGGAGCGCCTACGAGCAGTACTTC.

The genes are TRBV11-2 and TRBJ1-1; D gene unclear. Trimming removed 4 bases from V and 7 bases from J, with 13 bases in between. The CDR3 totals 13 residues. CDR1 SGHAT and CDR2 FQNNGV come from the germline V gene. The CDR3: CASSSDYTGEAFF. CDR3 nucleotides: TGTGCCAGCAGCTCAGACTACACGGGTGAAGCTTTCTTT.

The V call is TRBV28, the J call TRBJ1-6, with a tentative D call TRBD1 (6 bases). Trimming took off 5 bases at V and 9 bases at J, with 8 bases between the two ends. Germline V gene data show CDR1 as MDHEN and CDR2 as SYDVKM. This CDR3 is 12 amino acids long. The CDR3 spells CASSEQGSPLHF. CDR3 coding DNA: TGTGCCAGCAGTGAACAGGGTTCACCCCTCCACTTT.

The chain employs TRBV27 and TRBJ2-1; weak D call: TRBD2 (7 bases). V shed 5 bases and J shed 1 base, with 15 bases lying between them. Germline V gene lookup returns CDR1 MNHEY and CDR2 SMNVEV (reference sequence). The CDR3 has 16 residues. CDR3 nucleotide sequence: TGTGCCAGCAGTCCGCTTGGGGGGGCTTCCTACAATGAGCAGTTCTTC. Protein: CASSPLGGASYNEQFF.

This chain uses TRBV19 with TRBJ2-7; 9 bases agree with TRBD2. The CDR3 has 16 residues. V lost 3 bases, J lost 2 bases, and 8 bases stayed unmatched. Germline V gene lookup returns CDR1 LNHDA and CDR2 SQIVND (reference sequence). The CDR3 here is CASSIGGLAGTYEQYF. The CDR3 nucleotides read TGTGCCAGTAGTATCGGTGGGCTAGCGGGAACCTACGAGCAGTACTTC.

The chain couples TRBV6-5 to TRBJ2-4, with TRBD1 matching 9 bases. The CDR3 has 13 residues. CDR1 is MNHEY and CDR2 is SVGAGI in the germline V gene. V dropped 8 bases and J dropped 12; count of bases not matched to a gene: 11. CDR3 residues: CASRAGQGRHQYF. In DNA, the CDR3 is TGTGCCAGCCGAGCGGGACAGGGTCGTCATCAGTACTTC.